These 2 T cell receptor beta chains were sequenced from one sample in a study of tumor and adjacent non-tumor tissue in lung cancer. Three rounds of nested PCR, following a modified ARM-PCR protocol, produced the TCRbeta library. MiXCR, applied by TCRdb to the multiplex PCR reads, yields one record per CDR3 protein. Of 200,000 to 250,000 distinct CDR3 sequences in the sample, 60% to 75% were seen once. No cell sorting was done before RNA was extracted from the tissue. Sequences were obtained from lung tumor tissue. The receptors were sampled from a man aged 60-69 years with non-small cell lung cancer.

Regarding this clonotype: A read error is likely, as this CDR3 ends without the conserved phenylalanine or tryptophan. V and J are TRBV11-3 and TRBJ2-2, with 7 bases that match TRBD2. Trimming removed 3 bases from V and 5 bases from J; junction bases left unmatched: 6. The V gene's germline CDR1 is SGHNT and CDR2 YENEEA. The CDR3 is 15 residues long. The CDR3 DNA follows: TGTGCCAGCAGCTTTCGGGGGGAGAATACCGGGGAGCTGTTTATT. Translated, it gives CASSFRGENTGELFI.

As concerns this clonotype: This could be a read error, since a much larger clone is one nucleotide away. The chain has TRBV6-6 and TRBJ1-1; D is perhaps TRBD1 (6 bases). Germline-derived CDR1 and CDR2 are MNHNY and SVGAGI (reference sequence). The CDR3 is 13 amino acids. CDR3 sequence reads: CSSSLGRGTEAFF. CDR3 in DNA: TGTTCCAGCAGTTTGGGCAGGGGCACTGAAGCTTTCTTT.